The 10 T cell receptor beta chains reported below all come from one sample, sequenced in a study of blood T cell repertoires in COVID-19. Clones were read by immunoSEQ multiplex PCR, and TCRdb kept only the in-frame ones, dropping some. The data hold 150,000 to 200,000 clones, with roughly 79% observed a single time. The sample comprised peripheral blood. The source is a woman older than 75 with COVID-19, enrolled during active disease.

The V call is TRBV5-4, the J call TRBJ1-2; TRBD1 might be the D (5 bases). Germline CDR1 reads SGHNT; CDR2 reads YYREEE (reference sequence). V lost 1 base and J 3 bases, leaving 16 bases between the germline ends. This CDR3 spans 16 amino acids. In nucleotides, the CDR3 is TGTGCCAGCAGCTTGCCCAACGCACAGGAATACTATGGCTACACCTTC. Translated, it gives CASSLPNAQEYYGYTF. Combining the CDR3 with reference TRBV5-4 and TRBJ1-2 gives the whole variable domain ETGVTQSPTHLIKTRGQQVTLRCSSQSGHNTVSWYQQALGQGPQFIFQYYREEENGRGNFPPRFSGLQFPNYSSELNVNALELDDSALYLCASSLPNAQEYYGYTFGSGTRLTVV.

The sample holds one count of this clone. The CDR3 DNA sequence: TGTGCCAGCAGCGAGGGACAGCTTAACACCGGGGAGCTGTTTTTT. Its protein is CASSEGQLNTGELFF. The chain has TRBV9 and TRBJ2-2; 7 nucleotides agree with TRBD1. The V segment lost 3 bases and the J segment 2 bases; nucleotides outside the gene matches: 4. The CDR3 runs to 15 residues. Germline values: CDR1 SGDLS, CDR2 YYNGEE.

This chain joins TRBV6-5 and TRBJ1-5; 9 bases line up with TRBD1. V lost 6 bases and J lost 1; bases outside the gene matches: 4. The CDR3 spans 15 residues. Germline V gene lookup returns CDR1 MNHEY and CDR2 SVGAGI. The chain's CDR3 is CASRYGQGSNQPQHF. CDR3 bases: TGTGCCAGCAGGTACGGACAGGGGAGCAATCAGCCCCAGCATTTT.

J is TRBJ2-7 and V is TRBV13; 8 bases map to TRBD2. V lost 6 bases, J lost 6 bases, and 19 bases stayed unmatched. Germline V gene lookup returns CDR1 PRHDT and CDR2 FYEKMQ (reference sequence). This CDR3 region has 17 residues. In DNA, the CDR3 is TGTGCCAGCAGTTCGTCGCTAGCGGGCCGGTACAGCGTCGAGCAGTACTTC. Translating gives CASSSSLAGRYSVEQYF.

This clone showed up just a few times. One end of the junction is discordant with germline, which a read error may explain. V gene TRBV10-2 combines with J gene TRBJ1-2; 10 bases agree with TRBD1. CDR1 is WSHSY and CDR2 is SAAADI in the germline V gene. The CDR3 loop spans 12 amino acids. CDR3 sequence: CAASPGQGPLFF. As DNA, the CDR3 is TGCGCCGCCAGCCCGGGACAGGGGCCTCTCTTCTTC.

The chain joins TRBV3-1 (or the pseudogene TRBV3-2) to TRBJ1-1; 10 nucleotides line up with TRBD1. Trimming took 1 base from V and 0 from J; bases not matched to a gene: 5. CDR3 size: 17 residues. Germline V CDR1 and CDR2: LGHDT, YNNKEL (reference sequence). The CDR3 is CASSQVGQGIMNTEAFF. CDR3 DNA: TGTGCCAGCAGCCAAGTGGGACAGGGGATAATGAACACTGAAGCTTTCTTT.

The CDR3 nucleotides read TGTGCCAGCTCACCGCGGGGACAGGGCATGAACACTGAAGCTTTCTTT. It encodes CASSPRGQGMNTEAFF. The chain combines TRBV18 with TRBJ1-1, with 9 bases fitting TRBD1. This CDR3 is 16 amino acids long. From germline, CDR1 is KGHSH and CDR2 LQKENI. The ends lost 3 bases at V and 0 bases at J; junction bases unmatched: 5.

V and J are TRBV27 and TRBJ2-3; tentatively, D is TRBD1 (5 bases). V shed 0 bases and J shed 1 base, with 8 bases lying between them. CDR3 length: 15 residues. Germline V lookup: CDR1 MNHEY, CDR2 SMNVEV (reference sequence). Here the CDR3 reads CASSLSIRGTDTQYF. As DNA, the CDR3 is TGTGCCAGCAGTTTATCGATCAGGGGCACAGATACGCAGTATTTT.

This clone showed up just a few times. The chain carries TRBV7-9 and TRBJ2-1; D call uncertain. Germline loops: CDR1 SEHNR, CDR2 FQNEAQ (reference sequence). The CDR3 loop spans 16 amino acids. Deletions cut 2 bases from V and 0 bases from J, with 11 bases between. The DNA of the CDR3 is TGTGCCAGCAGCTTAAGACTTATGAGCTCCTACAATGAGCAGTTCTTC. It is translated as CASSLRLMSSYNEQFF. Together with reference TRBV7-9 and TRBJ2-1, the CDR3 gives the full variable domain: DTGVSQNPRHKITKRGQNVTFRCDPISEHNRLYWYRQTLGQGPEFLTYFQNEAQLEKSRLLSDRFSAERPKGSFSTLEIQRTEQGDSAMYLCASSLRLMSSYNEQFFGPGTRLTVL.

The chain carries TRBV7-2 and TRBJ2-7; 9 bases match TRBD2. With V trimmed by 3 bases and J by 5 bases, 8 bases remained unmatched. The CDR3 is made up of 15 amino acids. Germline CDR1 SGHTA, CDR2 FQGNSA. For the CDR3, the DNA is TGTGCCAGCAGCTTTACACTAGCGGGTGTAAACGAGCAGTACTTC. It codes for CASSFTLAGVNEQYF.